This T cell receptor beta chain appears in the sequencing data of a study of T cell responses to AZD1222 COVID-19 vaccine. Study-wide results and caveats: With dominance at 160-218 and 743-854, vaccine-associated CD4 TCRs spanned spike. Epitopes outside B.1.351 and B.1.1.7 mutated regions reportedly drew nearly half of spike TCRs.

Worth noting for this clone: Its antigen remains unidentified.

Germline V gives CDR1 SEHNR, CDR2 FQNEAQ (reference sequence). CDR3 length: 17 residues. With 4 bases removed from V and 2 bases from J, the gap between germline ends came to 18 bases. The repertoire was sequenced with immunoSEQ multiplex PCR; TCRdb's copy has only in-frame clones and lacks some. There are some 94,000 clones in the sample; about 92% occur only once, and more than 9.5% lies in the top ten. The J gene is TRBJ1-3, the V gene TRBV7-9; D possibly corresponds to TRBD1 (5 bases). The receptor comes from an adult in good health. The sample here was peripheral blood, taken on day 0 of AZD1222 vaccination. The CDR3 sequence: CASSSRGGRAAGNTIYF. The CDR3 nucleotides read TGTGCCAGCAGCTCTCGAGGAGGCAGGGCGGCTGGAAACACCATATATTTT.